One sample yielded the 25 T cell receptor beta chains listed below, sequenced in a study of shared clonotypes between healthy human individuals. TCRdb's table, derived via immunoSEQ multiplex PCR, lists solely in-frame clones and lacks some. The repertoire includes about 1.1 million clones, 77% of them detected once, and 0.89% sits in the top ten. Sequencing used memory CD4+ T cells from PBMCs. As to subset: CD45RA-negative fraction. These receptors were collected from a man younger than 30 in good health. Some clones in this sample may be carry-over from other donors' samples.

The gene calls are TRBV28 and TRBJ2-7, with unresolved D. With 5 bases removed from V and 1 base from J, the gap between germline ends came to 9 bases. CDR3 length: 13 residues. Germline assignment: CDR1 MDHEN and CDR2 SYDVKM. The CDR3 loop reads CASSQPFSYEQYF. As DNA, the CDR3 is TGTGCCAGCAGTCAACCCTTTTCCTACGAGCAGTACTTC.

The table lists this clone with a few counts. The genes are TRBV4-1 and TRBJ2-3; a possible D gene is TRBD2 (5 bases). V was shortened by 3 bases and J by 4 bases, with 11 bases between the two germline ends. CDR1 MGHRA and CDR2 YSYEKL come from the germline V gene. The CDR3 totals 14 residues. The CDR3 reads CASSQAGRADTQYF. CDR3 DNA: TGCGCCAGCAGCCAGGCTGGGCGGGCAGATACGCAGTATTTT.

This clone was counted only a few times. J is TRBJ2-5 and V is TRBV28; no definite D call. The CDR3 totals 19 residues. Germline CDR1 reads MDHEN; CDR2 reads SYDVKM. Trimming cost V 6 bases and J 4 bases, with 30 bases left between them. This CDR3 reads CASSPMFGQDTFLGETQYF. CDR3 in DNA: TGTGCCAGCAGCCCTATGTTTGGGCAGGATACCTTTCTCGGAGAGACCCAGTACTTC.

This chain links TRBV12-1 with TRBJ2-1; no check of the table's D call, TRBD2, against the DNA was made. TRBV12-1 is a documented pseudogene. The CDR3 totals 16 residues. In DNA, the CDR3 is TGTGCCAGCAGCTCGGGACTAGCGGGAGGCCCTAATGAGCAGTTCTTC. Translation gives CASSSGLAGGPNEQFF.

In regard to this clone: Other DNA variants within this sample encode the same CDR3. The gene calls are TRBV2 and TRBJ1-5; the match to TRBD1 covers 9 bases. Germline V gene lookup returns CDR1 SNHLY and CDR2 FYNNEI. J gave up 5 bases and V 4 bases, and 3 bases lay outside the gene matches. The CDR3 is 14 residues long. Here the CDR3 DNA reads TGTGCCAGCAGTGCGACAGGGGGTCATCAGCCCCAGCATTTT. It specifies CASSATGGHQPQHF.

The chain joins TRBV28 to TRBJ2-5; D is unclear. Per germline, CDR1 MDHEN and CDR2 SYDVKM. The CDR3 totals 13 residues. With 2 bases removed from V and 5 bases from J, the gap between germline ends came to 9 bases. In DNA form, the CDR3 reads TGTGCCAGCAGTTTAGGTCTAGGGGAGACCCAGTACTTC. Translated, it gives CASSLGLGETQYF.

This clone appeared a few times. This chain links TRBV18 with TRBJ2-5; D ambiguous. The CDR3 totals 13 residues. In germline, CDR1 is KGHSH, CDR2 LQKENI. Trimming removed 3 bases at V and 6 bases at J, with 11 bases between. The CDR3 is CASSPGSIKTQYF. CDR3 sequence (DNA): TGTGCCAGCTCACCTGGCAGCATCAAGACCCAGTACTTC.

Note on this clone: This specimen includes other DNA sequences encoding the same CDR3. V gene TRBV7-8 combines with J gene TRBJ2-3, with unresolved D. The germline V gene encodes CDR1 SGHVS and CDR2 FQNEAQ. V lost 3 bases and J lost 0, with 7 bases in between. The CDR3 has 14 amino acids. The CDR3 loop is CASSFLASTDTQYF. The DNA for the CDR3 is TGTGCCAGCAGCTTCCTGGCGAGCACAGATACGCAGTATTTT.

V usage is TRBV1 and J usage is TRBJ1-1. TRBV1 is described as a pseudogene. The CDR3 is made up of 11 amino acids. The CDR3 is CLSLGEKEAFF. CDR3 sequence (DNA): TGCCTCTCCTTAGGAGAAAAAGAAGCTTTCTTT.

The CDR3 DNA is TGTGCCAGCAGCTTAAACAGGGGGCAGGATACGCAGTATTTT. Translation gives CASSLNRGQDTQYF. The chain combines TRBV7-3 with TRBJ2-3, with 9 nucleotides matching TRBD1. This CDR3 comprises 14 residues. V lost 1 base and J lost 6; bases outside the gene matches: 2. From germline, CDR1 is SGHTA and CDR2 FQGTGA.

On this clone: This clone may be a read error of a much larger clone one base away. This specimen includes other DNA sequences encoding the same CDR3. The chain joins TRBV28 to TRBJ1-2; 7 nucleotides align to TRBD1. Per the germline V gene, CDR1 is MDHEN and CDR2 is SYDVKM. The CDR3 has 12 amino acids. Trimming cost V 3 bases and J 5 bases; bases outside gene matches: 0. The CDR3 nucleotides are TGTGCCAGCAGTTTGACAGGGTATGGCTACACCTTC. Translation: CASSLTGYGYTF.

This clone was seen ten or more times. J is TRBJ1-2 and V is TRBV6-6; D is unresolved. The V and J ends lost 7 bases and 6 bases respectively, with 6 bases between them. This CDR3 comprises 10 residues. CDR1 and CDR2 from the germline V gene are MNHNY and SVGAGI (reference sequence). The CDR3 region has the DNA TGTGCCAGCAAGGGCCATGGCTACACCTTC. It yields the protein CASKGHGYTF.

V gene TRBV28 combines with J gene TRBJ1-2; D is unclear. CDR1 is MDHEN and CDR2 is SYDVKM in the germline V gene. V was trimmed by 8 bases and J by 6 bases, leaving 25 bases between them. CDR3 length: 16 amino acids. CDR3: CASARPVGPLLDGYTF. The CDR3, as DNA: TGTGCCAGCGCCCGTCCCGTAGGACCACTTCTAGATGGCTACACCTTC.

This sequence joins TRBV7-2 and TRBJ2-4, with TRBD2 identical over 7 bases. The CDR3 loop spans 15 amino acids. Germline V gene data show CDR1 as SGHTA and CDR2 as FQGNSA. With V trimmed by 4 bases and J by 2 bases, 5 bases remained unmatched. The CDR3 nucleotides are TGTGCCAGCAGCTCAGCGGGACTCACCAAAAACATTCAGTACTTC. It is translated as CASSSAGLTKNIQYF. Full variable domain (missing parts from reference TRBV7-2 and TRBJ2-4): GAGVSQSPSNKVTEKGKDVELRCDPISGHTALYWYRQSLGQGLEFLIYFQGNSAPDKSGLPSDRFSAERTGGSVSTLTIQRTQQEDSAVYLCASSSAGLTKNIQYFGAGTRLSVL.

This chain links TRBV28 with TRBJ2-1, with D perhaps TRBD2 (5 bases). This CDR3 contains 15 residues. The germline V gene has CDR1 MDHEN and CDR2 SYDVKM. Between the trimmed V and J ends, which lost 5 bases and 2 bases, there was a span of 13 bases. CDR3 sequence reads: CASSPGGGPYNEQFF. CDR3 coding DNA: TGTGCCAGCAGTCCCGGCGGCGGGCCCTACAATGAGCAGTTCTTC.

The rearrangement joins TRBV10-3 to TRBJ2-5; TRBD1 agrees at 10 bases. From germline, CDR1 is ENHRY and CDR2 SYGVKD. The CDR3 extends over 15 amino acids. The trim removed 10 bases at V and 3 bases at J, leaving 11 bases unmatched. CDR3 protein: CATSGDRGWEETQYF. The CDR3 bases are TGTGCCACCTCCGGGGACAGGGGCTGGGAAGAGACCCAGTACTTC.

This clone was detected a few times. This chain uses TRBV6-1 with TRBJ1-5; D perhaps matches TRBD1 (5 bases). This CDR3 is built from 14 residues. The V end lost 5 bases, the J end lost 0 bases, and 8 bases lay between the germline ends. The V gene's germline CDR1 is MNHNS and CDR2 SASEGT. The CDR3 DNA is TGTGCCAGCAGTTGGGGGTATAGCAATCAGCCCCAGCATTTT. It encodes CASSWGYSNQPQHF.

The rearrangement links TRBV7-8 to TRBJ2-3; D is perhaps TRBD1 (7 bases). The CDR3 sequence is 15 residues long. Germline CDR1 reads SGHVS; CDR2 reads FQNEAQ. The V end was cut by 6 bases, the J end by 6 bases, with 19 bases between. The CDR3 reads CASRWLGQGGDTQYF. In DNA form, the CDR3 reads TGTGCCAGCAGGTGGCTAGGGCAGGGGGGCGATACGCAGTATTTT.

The table lists this clone with a few counts. This chain uses TRBV15 with TRBJ2-7; possible D gene TRBD1, 5 bases. CDR3 size: 15 residues. The germline V gene encodes CDR1 LNHNV and CDR2 YYDKDF (reference sequence). Trimming shortened V by 5 bases and J by 0 bases, and 14 bases separated the two germline ends. Written as DNA, the CDR3 is TGTGCCACCAGCGCGTTCCTAGACAGCTCCTACGAGCAGTACTTC. Its translation is CATSAFLDSSYEQYF.

In its sample, this clone was seen once. A much bigger clone sits one base away, suggesting this may be a read error. V usage is TRBV30 and J usage is TRBJ1-1; TRBD1 might be the D (6 bases). Deletions cut 2 bases from V and 5 bases from J, with 15 bases between. The CDR3 runs 14 residues. Germline V CDR1 and CDR2: GTSNPN, SVGIG (reference sequence). Here the CDR3 DNA reads TGTGCCTGGAGTCAGGGAAGGGGGGGGACTGAAGCTTTCTTT. Translation: CAWSQGRGGTEAFF.

The chain uses TRBV28 and TRBJ2-1; the D gene is possibly TRBD2 (5 bases). The CDR3 contains 14 residues. The germline V gene encodes CDR1 MDHEN and CDR2 SYDVKM. Between the trimmed V and J ends, which lost 6 bases and 8 bases, there was a span of 17 bases. CDR3 DNA sequence: TGTGCCAGCAGGCCGGGGTCCCGTTGTGATGAGCAGTTCTTC. This translates into CASRPGSRCDEQFF.

This clone occurred a few times. This chain links TRBV7-9 with TRBJ1-6; no reliable D call. Trimming cost V 5 bases and J 7 bases, with 15 bases left between them. This CDR3 comprises 15 residues. CDR1 and CDR2 from the germline V gene are SEHNR and FQNEAQ (reference sequence). In nucleotides, the CDR3 is TGTGCCAGCAGCCCGTCCGGCGGGCCCAATTCACCCCTCCACTTT. This encodes CASSPSGGPNSPLHF.

The DNA for the CDR3 is TGTGCCAGCAGCTTGTCTGGGGGCACTAGGAGGCATGGCTACACCTTC. Protein product: CASSLSGGTRRHGYTF. The chain combines TRBV5-8 with TRBJ1-2; tentatively, D is TRBD1 (6 bases). The CDR3 spans 16 residues. V lost 1 base, J lost 6 bases, and 19 bases lay in between. Germline lookup yields CDR1 SGHTS and CDR2 YDEGEE.

J is TRBJ2-7 and V is TRBV19, with 9 bases identical to TRBD1. Germline values: CDR1 LNHDA, CDR2 SQIVND (reference sequence). Trimming at V came to 2 bases and at J to 3 bases, leaving 5 bases not matched to a gene. The length of the CDR3 is 15 residues. The CDR3 sequence: CASSIRTGESYEQYF. CDR3 in DNA: TGTGCCAGTAGTATACGGACAGGGGAGAGCTACGAGCAGTACTTC.

The chain uses TRBV4-1 and TRBJ2-3; no clear D gene. The CDR3 contains 17 residues. V was clipped by 5 bases and J by 2 bases, with 20 bases between them. CDR1 and CDR2 from the germline V gene are MGHRA and YSYEKL. The CDR3 region is CASSMMPSYGDTDTQYF. DNA of the CDR3: TGCGCCAGCAGCATGATGCCTTCGTACGGAGACACAGATACGCAGTATTTT.